This T cell receptor beta chain was documented in a study of T-cell reconstitution after alpha-beta-depleted transplantation in children. This clonotype was seen a few times. No antigen is known for it. Study-wide findings and caveats: Expanded graft clones numbering several hundred reportedly gave rise to alpha-beta T cells about two months after transplant. The authors attributed T-cell counts and diversity one year after transplant mostly to newly produced T cells.

Molecular barcoding with unique molecular identifiers was used for the TCRbeta library. TCRdb itself ran the PCR reads through MiXCR, one entry per CDR3 protein. The data hold approximately 1,000,000 distinct CDR3 sequences, with about 30% observed a single time. This CDR3 has 13 amino acids. V lost 4 bases and J 6 bases, leaving 9 bases between the germline ends. Germline V lookup: CDR1 SNHLY, CDR2 FYNNEI. V gene TRBV2 combines with J gene TRBJ2-2; D is ambiguous. The clonotype originates from a boy under two years old who had a stem cell transplant for SCID, so the T cells may come from the graft donor. The sample here was PBMCs, mostly from graft donor cells, taken 360 days after TCRalphabeta/CD19-depleted stem cell transplant. CDR3 residues: CASSVMGSGELFF. Here the CDR3 DNA reads TGTGCCAGCAGTGTTATGGGGTCCGGGGAGCTGTTTTTT.